Here is one T cell receptor (beta chain) with its context. Its antigen is currently not known. Nothing much larger sits one base from this clone, and base qualities are not available. V is shortened by 6 bases, J by 0 bases, and the region joining them spans 15 bases. Via the germline V gene (reference sequence), CDR1 is WNHNN and CDR2 SYGVQD. The CDR3 covers 16 residues, taking in both the cysteine and the phenylalanine. Only the CDR3 part of the read is kept: 48 bases, read in frame from the first base. The record originates from a study of identical twins (dated by TCRdb to between 2015 and 2016). Study-level background: To test whether fetal clonotypes persist, this study deep-sequenced TCR alpha and beta repertoires from monozygotic twins, from unrelated adults of various ages, and from cord blood. Replicate twin experiments were performed at different times using different library preparation protocols to rule out contamination.

The library was built by means of 5' RACE. The sequencing machine was an Illumina HiSeq 2000. A universal primer binding site was introduced by template switching, and a unique molecular identifier was present in the final cDNA, enabling accurate counting of TCR cDNA molecules. First-strand cDNA for TCR alpha and beta chains was synthesized from specific primers in the conserved constant-segment region. Each cDNA library was double barcoded, with a SMART-Mk sample barcode plus Illumina barcodes, to control for contamination. Two successive PCR steps introduced TruSeq adapter sequences along with Illumina sample barcodes. Sequencing of the TCR alpha and beta cDNA libraries was done on the Illumina HiSeq platform using custom primers. On the authors' methods: MiGEC processed the raw reads to extract unique molecular identifiers, while MiXCR was used to determine the CDR3 positions. For each individual, recombination models were inferred using an EM algorithm with the repgenHMM and IGoR tools. The analysis of shared clonotypes was done with the tcR package in R, with sharing normalized by the product of cloneset sizes. To study raw recombination without the effects of thymic and clonal selection, out-of-frame nonproductive sequences were analyzed. In-frame beta chains were kept once TCRdb had trimmed the public reads at Q25 with fastp and called clones with MiXCR. Every distinct CDR3 protein forms one entry, paired with its most common genes and DNA. None of the V and J calls come from the authors' own analysis; TCRdb made them. For this sample there are approximately 230,000 distinct CDR3 sequences; about 14% appear just once. Around 9% of the sample is taken by the ten largest.

The paper as a whole reports these results and caveats: A weaker excess of twin sharing was found in beta out-of-frame sequences because the signal-to-noise ratio was lowered by fewer shared sequences. Because the same donors could not be followed over many years, the conclusions relied on cross-sectional statistical analysis. Compared with coincidental sharing between unrelated individuals, an excess of low generation-probability sequences was observed among out-of-frame TCR alpha sequences shared between twins. Abundant cord blood beta clonotypes had fewer insertions, young adult naive repertoires showed a similar but weaker trend, and memory repertoires showed no such trend. Invariant T cells such as MAIT and iNKT could partly confound zero-insertion analyses, although diverse VJ usage argued against such confounding for most clonotypes. In monozygotic twins, recombination models systematically underestimated out-of-frame TCR alpha sharing, but the models matched the sharing seen between unrelated individuals.

Every donor was a healthy Caucasian. Miltenyi CD45RO+ enrichment and human naive T-cell isolation kits were used to isolate memory (CD45RO+) and naive T cells from PBMC. The TCR comes from a woman under 30 in good health. Here the chain combines TRBV10-1 and TRBJ1-5; the D region possibly corresponds to TRBD1 (5 bases align). Material: memory (CD45RO+) T cells sorted from blood. The intended sense of this specimen's cell subset or site label: CD45RO+ enriched T cells. The DNA sequence reads TGCGCCAGCAGCCCTTCGGGACTCCATAGCAATCAGCCCCAGCATTTT. Translated, it reads CASSPSGLHSNQPQHF.